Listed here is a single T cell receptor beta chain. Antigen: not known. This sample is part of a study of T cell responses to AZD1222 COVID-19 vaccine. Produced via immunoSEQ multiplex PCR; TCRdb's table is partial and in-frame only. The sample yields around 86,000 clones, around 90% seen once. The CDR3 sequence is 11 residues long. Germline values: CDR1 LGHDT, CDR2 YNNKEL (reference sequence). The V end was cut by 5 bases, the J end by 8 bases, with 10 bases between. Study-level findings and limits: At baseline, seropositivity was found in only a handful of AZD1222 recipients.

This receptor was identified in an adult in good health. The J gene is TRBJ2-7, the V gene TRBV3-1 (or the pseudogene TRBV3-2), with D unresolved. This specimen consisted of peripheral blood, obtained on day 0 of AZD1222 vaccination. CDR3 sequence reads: CASSGSSKQYF. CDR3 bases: TGTGCCAGCAGCGGAAGCAGCAAGCAGTACTTC.